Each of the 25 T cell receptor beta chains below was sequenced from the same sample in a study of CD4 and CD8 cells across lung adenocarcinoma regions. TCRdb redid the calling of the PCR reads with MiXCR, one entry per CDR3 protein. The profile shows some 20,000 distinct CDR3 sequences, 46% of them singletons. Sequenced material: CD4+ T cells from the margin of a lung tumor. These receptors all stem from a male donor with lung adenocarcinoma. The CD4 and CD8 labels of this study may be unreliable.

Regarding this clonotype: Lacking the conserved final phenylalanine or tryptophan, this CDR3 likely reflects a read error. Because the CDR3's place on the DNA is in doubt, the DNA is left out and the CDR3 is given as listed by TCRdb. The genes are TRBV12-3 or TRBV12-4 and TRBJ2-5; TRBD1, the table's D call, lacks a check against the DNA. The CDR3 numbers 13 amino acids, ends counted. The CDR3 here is CASSSGRVATQYS.

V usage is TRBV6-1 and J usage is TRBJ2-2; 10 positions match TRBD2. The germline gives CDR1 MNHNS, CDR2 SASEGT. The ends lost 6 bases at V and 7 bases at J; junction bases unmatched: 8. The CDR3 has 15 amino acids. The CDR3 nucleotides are TGTGCCAGCAGACCTAGCGGGAGAGCTATCGGGGAGCTGTTTTTT. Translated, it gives CASRPSGRAIGELFF.

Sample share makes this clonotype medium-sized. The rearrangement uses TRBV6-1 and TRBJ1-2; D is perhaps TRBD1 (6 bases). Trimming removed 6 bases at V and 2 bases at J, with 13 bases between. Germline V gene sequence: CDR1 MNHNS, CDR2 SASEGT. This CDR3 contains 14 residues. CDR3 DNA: TGTGCCAGCAGAAGGGACGGACAGAACTATGGCTACACCTTC. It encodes CASRRDGQNYGYTF.

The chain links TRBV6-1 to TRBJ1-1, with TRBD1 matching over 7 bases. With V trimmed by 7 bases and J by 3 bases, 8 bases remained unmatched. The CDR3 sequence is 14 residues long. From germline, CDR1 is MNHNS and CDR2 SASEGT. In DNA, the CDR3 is TGTGCCAGCATTGGAACAGGGGCGGACACTGAAGCTTTCTTT. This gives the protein CASIGTGADTEAFF.

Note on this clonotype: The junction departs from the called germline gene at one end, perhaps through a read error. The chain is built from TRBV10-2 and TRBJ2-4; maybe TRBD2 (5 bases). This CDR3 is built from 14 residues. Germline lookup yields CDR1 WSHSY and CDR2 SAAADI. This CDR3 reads CGVTALGAKNTQYF. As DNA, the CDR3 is TGCGGCGTCACGGCACTAGGAGCCAAAAACACTCAGTACTTT.

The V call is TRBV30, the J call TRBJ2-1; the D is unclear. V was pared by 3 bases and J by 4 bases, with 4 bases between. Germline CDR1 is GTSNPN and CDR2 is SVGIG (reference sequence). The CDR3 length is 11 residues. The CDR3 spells CAWRSYNEQFF. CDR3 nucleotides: TGTGCCTGGAGGTCGTACAATGAGCAGTTCTTC. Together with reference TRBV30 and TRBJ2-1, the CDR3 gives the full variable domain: SQTIHQWPATLVQPVGSPLSLECTVEGTSNPNLYWYRQAAGRGLQLLFYSVGIGQISSEVPQNLSASRPQDRQFILSSKKLLLSDSGFYLCAWRSYNEQFFGPGTRLTVL.

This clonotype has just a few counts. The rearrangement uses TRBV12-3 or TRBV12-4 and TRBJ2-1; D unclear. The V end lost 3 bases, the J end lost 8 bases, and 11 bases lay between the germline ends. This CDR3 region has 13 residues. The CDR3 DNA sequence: TGTGCCAGCAGTTTTATGATAGCCGATGAGCAGTTCTTC. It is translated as CASSFMIADEQFF.

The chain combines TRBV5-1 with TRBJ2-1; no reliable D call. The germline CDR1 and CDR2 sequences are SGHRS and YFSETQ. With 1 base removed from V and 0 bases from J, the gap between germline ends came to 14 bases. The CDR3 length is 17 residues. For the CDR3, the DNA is TGCGCCAGCAGCTTGATTGTGGCGCGAGCCTCCTACAATGAGCAGTTCTTC. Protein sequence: CASSLIVARASYNEQFF.

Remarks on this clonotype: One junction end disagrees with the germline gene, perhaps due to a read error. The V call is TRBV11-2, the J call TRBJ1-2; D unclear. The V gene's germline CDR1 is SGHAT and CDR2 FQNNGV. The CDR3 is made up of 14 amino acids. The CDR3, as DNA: TGTGCCAGCAGCGTCTACAGTGCTAACTATGGCGATTTCTTC. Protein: CASSVYSANYGDFF.

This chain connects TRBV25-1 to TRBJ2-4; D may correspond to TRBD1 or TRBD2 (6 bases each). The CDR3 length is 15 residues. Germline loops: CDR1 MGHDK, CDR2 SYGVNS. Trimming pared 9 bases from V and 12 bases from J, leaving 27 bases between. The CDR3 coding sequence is TGTGCCAGGAGGGTCGGGGGCCTTGGCCGAGCCACTCAGTACTTC. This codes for CARRVGGLGRATQYF.

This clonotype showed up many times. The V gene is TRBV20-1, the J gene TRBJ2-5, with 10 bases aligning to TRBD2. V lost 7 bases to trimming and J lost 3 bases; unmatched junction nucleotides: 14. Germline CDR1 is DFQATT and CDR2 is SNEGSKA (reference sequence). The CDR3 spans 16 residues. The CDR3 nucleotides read TGCAGTGGTTCTGTCTTTTGGACTAGCGGCGAAGAGACCCAGTACTTC. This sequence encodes CSGSVFWTSGEETQYF.

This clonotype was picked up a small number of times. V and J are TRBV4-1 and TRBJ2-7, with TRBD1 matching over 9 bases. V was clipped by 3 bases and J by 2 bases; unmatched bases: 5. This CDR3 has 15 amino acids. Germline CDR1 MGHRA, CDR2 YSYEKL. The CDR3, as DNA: TGCGCCAGCAGCCAGGGACAGGGCAGGGCCTACGAGCAGTACTTC. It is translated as CASSQGQGRAYEQYF.

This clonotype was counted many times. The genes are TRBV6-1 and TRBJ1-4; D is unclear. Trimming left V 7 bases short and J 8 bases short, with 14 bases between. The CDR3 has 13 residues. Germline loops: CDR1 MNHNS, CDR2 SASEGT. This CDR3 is CASTLPGQEKLFF. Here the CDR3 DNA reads TGTGCCAGCACCCTACCCGGGCAAGAAAAACTGTTTTTT.

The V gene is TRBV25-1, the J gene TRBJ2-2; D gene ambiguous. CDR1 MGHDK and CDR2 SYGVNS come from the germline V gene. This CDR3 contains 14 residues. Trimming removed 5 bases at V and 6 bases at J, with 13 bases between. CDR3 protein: CASSSQDGSGELFF. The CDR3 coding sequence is TGTGCCAGCAGTAGTCAGGACGGTTCCGGGGAGCTGTTTTTT.

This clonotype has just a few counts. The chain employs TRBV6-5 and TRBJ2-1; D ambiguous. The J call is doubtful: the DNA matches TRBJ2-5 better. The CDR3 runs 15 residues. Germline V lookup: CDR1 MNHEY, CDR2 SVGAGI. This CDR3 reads CASSLVGREQETQYF. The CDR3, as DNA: TGTGCCAGCAGTCTAGTCGGGCGTGAACAAGAGACCCAGTACTTC.

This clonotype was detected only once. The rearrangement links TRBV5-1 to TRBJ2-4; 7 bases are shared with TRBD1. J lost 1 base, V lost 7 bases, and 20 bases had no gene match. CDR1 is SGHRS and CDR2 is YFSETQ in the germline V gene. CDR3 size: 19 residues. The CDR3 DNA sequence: TGCGCCAGCGGCTCAACCGCTGGACAGGAGGTCTATGCCAAAAACATTCAGTACTTC. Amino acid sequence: CASGSTAGQEVYAKNIQYF.

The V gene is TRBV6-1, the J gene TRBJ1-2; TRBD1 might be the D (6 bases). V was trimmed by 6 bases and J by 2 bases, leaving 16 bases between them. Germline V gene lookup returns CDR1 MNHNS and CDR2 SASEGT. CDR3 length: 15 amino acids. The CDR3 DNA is TGTGCCAGCAGCCCCGGACAGAGAACCAACTATGGCTACACCTTC. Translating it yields CASSPGQRTNYGYTF.

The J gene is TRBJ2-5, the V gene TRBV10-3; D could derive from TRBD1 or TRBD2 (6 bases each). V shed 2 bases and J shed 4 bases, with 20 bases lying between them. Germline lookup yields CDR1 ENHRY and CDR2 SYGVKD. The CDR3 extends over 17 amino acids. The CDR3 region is CAISEGTGGRVAETQYF. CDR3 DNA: TGTGCCATCAGTGAGGGGACCGGGGGCCGGGTCGCAGAGACCCAGTACTTC.

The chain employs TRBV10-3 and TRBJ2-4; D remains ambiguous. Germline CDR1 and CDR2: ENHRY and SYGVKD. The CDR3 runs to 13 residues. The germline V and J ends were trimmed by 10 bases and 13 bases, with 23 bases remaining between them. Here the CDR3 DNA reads TGTGCCACGCGGCAGGACGCCAAAGACACGCAGTACTTC. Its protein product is CATRQDAKDTQYF.

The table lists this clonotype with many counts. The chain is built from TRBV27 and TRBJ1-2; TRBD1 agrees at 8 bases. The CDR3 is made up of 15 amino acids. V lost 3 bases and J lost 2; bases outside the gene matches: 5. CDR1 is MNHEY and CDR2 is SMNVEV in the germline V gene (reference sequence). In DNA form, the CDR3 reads TGTGCCAGCAGTTTCGGACAGGGCAAAAACTATGGCTACACCTTC. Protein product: CASSFGQGKNYGYTF.

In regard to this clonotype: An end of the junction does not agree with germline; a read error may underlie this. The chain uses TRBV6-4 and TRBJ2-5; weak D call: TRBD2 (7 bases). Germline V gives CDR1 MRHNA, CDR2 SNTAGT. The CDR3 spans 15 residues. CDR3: CAGGHGGGGAETQYF. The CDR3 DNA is TGTGCCGGGGGGCACGGGGGCGGGGGCGCAGAGACCCAGTATTTC.

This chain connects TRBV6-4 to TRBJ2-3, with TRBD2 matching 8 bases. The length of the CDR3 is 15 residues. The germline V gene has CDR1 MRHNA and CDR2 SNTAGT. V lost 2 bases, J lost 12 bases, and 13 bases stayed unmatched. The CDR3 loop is CASSDGSGSANTQYF. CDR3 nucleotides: TGTGCCAGCAGTGACGGGAGCGGGAGTGCAAACACTCAGTATTTT.

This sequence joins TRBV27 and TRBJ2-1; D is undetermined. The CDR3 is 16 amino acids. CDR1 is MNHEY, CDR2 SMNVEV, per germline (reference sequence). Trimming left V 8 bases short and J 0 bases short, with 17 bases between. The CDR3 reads CASLCPILSSYNEQFF. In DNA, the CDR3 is TGTGCCAGCCTTTGTCCCATCCTAAGCTCCTACAATGAGCAGTTCTTC.

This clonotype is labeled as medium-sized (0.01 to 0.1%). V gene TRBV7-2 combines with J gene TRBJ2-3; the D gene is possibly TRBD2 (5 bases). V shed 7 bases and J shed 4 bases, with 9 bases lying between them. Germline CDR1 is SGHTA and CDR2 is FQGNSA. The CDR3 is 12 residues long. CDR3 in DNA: TGTGCCAGCAAAGCGGCCGCAGATACGCAGTATTTT. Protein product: CASKAAADTQYF.

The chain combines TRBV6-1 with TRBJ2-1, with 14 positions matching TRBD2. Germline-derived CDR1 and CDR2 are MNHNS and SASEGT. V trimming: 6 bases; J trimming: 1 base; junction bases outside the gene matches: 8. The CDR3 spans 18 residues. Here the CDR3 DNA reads TGTGCCAGCAGAAAGACTAGCGGGGGGGTACCTTCCTACAATGAGCAGTTCTTC. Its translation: CASRKTSGGVPSYNEQFF.